The 3 T cell receptor beta chains below all came from one sample that was sequenced in a study of Graves' ophthalmopathy and Graves' hyperthyroidism. The TCR beta CDR3 regions underwent amplification from RNA transcripts. The authors performed first-round RT-PCR with HTBI primers and then a second-round multiplex PCR. Via MiXCR, TCRdb re-called the multiplex PCR reads, giving one row per CDR3 protein. The profile shows approximately 380,000 distinct CDR3 sequences, roughly 21% of them singletons. The sequenced sample consisted of peripheral blood. These receptors originate from a woman aged 18-35 years with stable Graves' hyperthyroidism.

The rearrangement joins TRBV11-1 to TRBJ2-7; D is uncertain. Germline assignment: CDR1 SGHAT and CDR2 FQDESV (reference sequence). V lost 1 base and J 6 bases, leaving 28 bases between the germline ends. The CDR3 is 19 residues long. The CDR3 nucleotides read TGTGCCAGCAGCTTAGGTTGGGCCGGGCTCCCGGAAACCTCTAGCGAGCAGTACTTC. This codes for CASSLGWAGLPETSSEQYF.

This chain connects TRBV6-2 or TRBV6-3 to TRBJ2-7; maybe TRBD1 (5 bases). Germline-derived CDR1 and CDR2 are MNHEY and SVGEGT. CDR3 length: 14 amino acids. V was pared by 6 bases and J by 5 bases, with 17 bases between. CDR3 nucleotide sequence: TGTGCCAGCAGACCAGACAGCTATGCCCACGAGCAGTACTTC. Its translation: CASRPDSYAHEQYF.

Ten or more counts support this clonotype. A read error is possible here, since a much larger clone lies one base away. The chain joins TRBV6-1 to TRBJ1-2, with D tentatively TRBD1 (6 bases). The CDR3 totals 14 residues. CDR1 and CDR2 (germline): MNHNS, SASEGT. The DNA for the CDR3 is TGTGCCAGCAATGAAGGGGGAACCCCGTATGGCTACACCTTC. It is translated as CASNEGGTPYGYTF.